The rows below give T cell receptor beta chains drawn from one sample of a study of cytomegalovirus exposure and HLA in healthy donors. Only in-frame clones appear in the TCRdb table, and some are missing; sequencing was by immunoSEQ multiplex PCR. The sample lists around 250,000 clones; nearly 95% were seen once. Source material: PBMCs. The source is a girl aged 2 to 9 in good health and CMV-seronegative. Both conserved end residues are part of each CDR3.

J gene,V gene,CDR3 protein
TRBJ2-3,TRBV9,CASSVVLAGGKSTDTQYF
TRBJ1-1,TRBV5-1,CASSLNRGRGTEAFF
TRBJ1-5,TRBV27,CASSLTGSQPQHF
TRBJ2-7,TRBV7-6,CASSLGGGRFGYEQYF
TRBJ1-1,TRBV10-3,CAISSNTEAFF
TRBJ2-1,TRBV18,CASSPSLSGSPTFF
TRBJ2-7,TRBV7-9,CASSERRSSSYEQYF
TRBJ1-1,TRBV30,CAWRIGSQAFF
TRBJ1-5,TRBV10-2,CASSESGAGNQPQHF
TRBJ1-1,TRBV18,CASSPGGEGFISTEAFF
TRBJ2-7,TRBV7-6,CASSSRGQQLYF
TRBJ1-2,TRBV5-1,CASSLGSYGYTF
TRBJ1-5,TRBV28,CASSFGQSQHF
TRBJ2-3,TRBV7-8,CASSLPTTPGGGWEVRADTQYF
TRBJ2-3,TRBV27,CASSLSGQITDTQYF
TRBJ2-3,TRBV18,CASSPLAGESTDTQYF
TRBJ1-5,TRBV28,CASSPQGALGNQPQHF
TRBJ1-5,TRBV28,CASRPTTGKLNQPQHF
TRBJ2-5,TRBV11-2,CASWGLAGAEETQYF
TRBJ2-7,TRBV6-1,CASSGGTGLYEQYF
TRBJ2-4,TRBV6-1,CASSGSRLNIQYF
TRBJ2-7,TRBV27,CASSTGTDDYEQYF
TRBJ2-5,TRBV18,CASSPLLQETQYF
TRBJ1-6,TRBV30,CAWSADRASNSPLHF
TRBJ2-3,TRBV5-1,CASSSGLAGGTSTDTQYF
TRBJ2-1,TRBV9,CASSVRLAGAYNEQFF
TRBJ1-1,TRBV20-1,CSSRENTEAFF
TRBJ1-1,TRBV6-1,CASRLTAGMFTEAFF
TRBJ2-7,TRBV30,CAWSLQGGTHEQYF
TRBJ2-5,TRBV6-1,CASDPIQETQYF
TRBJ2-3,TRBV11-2,CASSPLWYTDTQYF
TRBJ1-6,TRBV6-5,CASSPVSVSPLHF
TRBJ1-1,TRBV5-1,CASSLEIGQGAAEAFF
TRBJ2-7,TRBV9,CASSEQADHYEQYF
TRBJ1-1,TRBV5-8,CASRPQGTEAFF
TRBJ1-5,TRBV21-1,CASSTQGSNQPQHF
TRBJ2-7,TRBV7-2,CASSLHPVGVAGAPEQYF
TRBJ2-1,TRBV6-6,CASSYSLAGLYNEQFF
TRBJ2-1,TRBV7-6,CASSLVPGQGVNEQFF
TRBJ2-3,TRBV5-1,CASSLGTSGSGTDTQYF
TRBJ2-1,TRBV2,CASSEAASGNYNEQFF
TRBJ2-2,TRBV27,CASSSGWLRSNGELFF
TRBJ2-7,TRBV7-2,CASSPRDSGTVSYEQYF
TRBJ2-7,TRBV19,CASTQGELARGEQYF
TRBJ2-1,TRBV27,CASSLGGGNEQFF